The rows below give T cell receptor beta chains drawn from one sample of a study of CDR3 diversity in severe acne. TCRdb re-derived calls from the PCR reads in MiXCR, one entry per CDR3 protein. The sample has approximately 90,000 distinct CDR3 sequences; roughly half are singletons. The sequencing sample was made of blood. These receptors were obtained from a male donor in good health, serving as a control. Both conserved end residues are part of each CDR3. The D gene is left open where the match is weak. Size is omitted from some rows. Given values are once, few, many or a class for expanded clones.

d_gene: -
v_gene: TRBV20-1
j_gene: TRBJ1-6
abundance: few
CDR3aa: CSALPRGEDSSPLHF
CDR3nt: TGCAGTGCCCTCCCGAGGGGGGAGGATAGCTCACCCCTCCACTTT

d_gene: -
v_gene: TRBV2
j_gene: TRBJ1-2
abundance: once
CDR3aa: CASSEASGRGIYGYTF
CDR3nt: TGTGCCAGCAGTGAAGCGAGTGGGAGGGGGATCTATGGCTACACCTTC

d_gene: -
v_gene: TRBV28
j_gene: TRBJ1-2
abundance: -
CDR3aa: CASTDSRAGYTF
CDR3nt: TGTGCCAGCACCGACTCTAGGGCCGGCTACACCTTC

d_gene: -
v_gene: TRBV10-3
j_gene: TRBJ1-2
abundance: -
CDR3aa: CASSVSQAGHTF
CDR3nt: TGTGCCAGCAGTGTCAGCCAGGCTGGCCACACCTTC

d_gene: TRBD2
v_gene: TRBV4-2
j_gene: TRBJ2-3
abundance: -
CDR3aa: CASSHLAGGRDTQYF
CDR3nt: TGTGCCAGCAGCCATCTAGCGGGGGGGCGTGATACGCAGTATTTT

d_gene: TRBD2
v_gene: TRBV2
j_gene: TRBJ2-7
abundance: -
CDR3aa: CAGGLAGHEQYF
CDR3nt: TGTGCCGGAGGACTAGCGGGACACGAGCAGTACTTC

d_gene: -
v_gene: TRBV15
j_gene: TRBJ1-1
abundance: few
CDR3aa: CATSRSWTEAFF
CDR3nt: TGTGCCACCAGCAGGTCCTGGACTGAAGCTTTCTTT

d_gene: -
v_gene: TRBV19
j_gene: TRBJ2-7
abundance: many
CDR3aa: CASSTSASGEYEQYF
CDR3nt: TGTGCCAGTAGTACCTCGGCCTCGGGGGAATACGAGCAGTACTTC

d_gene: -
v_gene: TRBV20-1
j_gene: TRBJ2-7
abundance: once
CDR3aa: CSATDMTYDQYF
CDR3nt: TGCAGTGCCACAGACATGACCTACGACCAGTACTTC

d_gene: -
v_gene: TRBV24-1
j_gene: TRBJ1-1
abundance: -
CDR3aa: CATSDGGAAHTEAFF
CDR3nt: TGTGCCACCAGTGATGGAGGGGCAGCCCACACTGAAGCTTTCTTT

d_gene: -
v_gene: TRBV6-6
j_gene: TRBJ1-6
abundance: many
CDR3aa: CASSYFSSRGSYNSPLHF
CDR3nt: TGTGCCAGCAGTTACTTTTCCAGTAGGGGCTCCTATAATTCACCCCTCCACTTT

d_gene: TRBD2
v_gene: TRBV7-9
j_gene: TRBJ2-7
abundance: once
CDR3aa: CASSHPGLAGGEQYF
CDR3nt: TGTGCCAGCAGCCACCCGGGACTAGCGGGAGGCGAGCAGTACTTC

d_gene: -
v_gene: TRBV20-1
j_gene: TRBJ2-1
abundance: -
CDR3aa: CSATGSDAFYNEQFF
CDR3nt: TGCAGTGCTACTGGGAGCGATGCCTTCTACAATGAGCAGTTCTTC

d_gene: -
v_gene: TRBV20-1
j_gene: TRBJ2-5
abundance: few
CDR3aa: CSARVGPTEHF
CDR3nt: TGCAGTGCTAGAGTAGGGCCTACAGAGCACTTC

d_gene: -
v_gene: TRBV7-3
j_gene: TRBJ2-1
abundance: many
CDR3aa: CASSLKGTGQRFSSYNEQFF
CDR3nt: TGTGCCAGCAGCTTAAAAGGGACGGGGCAACGGTTCAGCTCCTACAATGAGCAGTTCTTC

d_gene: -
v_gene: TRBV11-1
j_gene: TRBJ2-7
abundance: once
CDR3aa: CASSPGLTSYEQYF
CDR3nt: TGTGCCAGCAGTCCTGGACTGACCTCCTACGAGCAGTACTTC

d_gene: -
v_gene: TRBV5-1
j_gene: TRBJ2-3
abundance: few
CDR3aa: CASSLKDGDTQYF
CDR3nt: TGCGCCAGCAGCTTGAAAGACGGAGATACGCAGTATTTT

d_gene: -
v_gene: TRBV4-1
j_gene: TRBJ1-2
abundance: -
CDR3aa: CASSRTQEGYGYTF
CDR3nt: TGCGCCAGCAGCCGCACGCAGGAAGGCTATGGCTACACCTTC

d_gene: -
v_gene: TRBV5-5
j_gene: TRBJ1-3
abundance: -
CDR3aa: CASSRTGSSGNTIYF
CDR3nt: TGTGCCAGCAGTCGCACAGGGAGCTCTGGAAACACCATATATTTT

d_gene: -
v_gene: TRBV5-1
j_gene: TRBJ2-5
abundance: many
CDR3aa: CASSPDGQQETQYF
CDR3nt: TGCGCCAGCAGCCCGGACGGGCAACAAGAGACCCAGTACTTC

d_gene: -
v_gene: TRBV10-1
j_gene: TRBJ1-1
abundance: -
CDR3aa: CASGRGAVNTEAFF
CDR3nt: TGCGCCAGCGGTCGGGGGGCTGTGAACACTGAAGCTTTCTTT

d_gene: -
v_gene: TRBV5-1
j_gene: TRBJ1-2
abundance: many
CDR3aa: CASSLGQHGYTF
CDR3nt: TGCGCCAGCAGCTTAGGACAGCATGGCTACACCTTC

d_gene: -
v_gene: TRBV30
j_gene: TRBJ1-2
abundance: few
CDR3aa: CACTPERGLYGYTF
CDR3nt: TGTGCCTGCACCCCAGAGAGAGGTTTGTACGGCTACACCTTC

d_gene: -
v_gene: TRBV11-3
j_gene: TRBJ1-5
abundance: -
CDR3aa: CASSLEINQPQHF
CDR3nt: TGTGCCAGCAGCTTAGAAATCAATCAGCCCCAGCATTTT

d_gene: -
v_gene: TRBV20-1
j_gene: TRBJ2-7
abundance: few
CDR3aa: CSAGTPYYEQYF
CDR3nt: TGCAGTGCTGGGACCCCATACTACGAGCAGTACTTC

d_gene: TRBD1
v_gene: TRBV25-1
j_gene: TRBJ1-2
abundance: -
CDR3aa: CASSRDRVSGYTF
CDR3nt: TGTGCCAGCAGCCGGGACAGGGTTTCTGGCTACACCTTC